Described below is a single T cell receptor (beta chain) sequence and its context. The data derive from a study of control samples from healthy donors and cancer patients. Here immunoSEQ multiplex PCR was the method, and the copy in TCRdb shows in-frame clones only, minus some. Of about 50,000 clones in the sample, roughly 92% are singletons; the top ten hold around a quarter. This clonotype was obtained from a woman aged 50 to 65 with head and neck cancer. Sample: PBMCs.

The CDR3 here is CASSFGSSGNTIYF. The CDR3 DNA sequence: TGTGCCAGCAGCTTCGGGTCCTCTGGAAACACCATATATTTT. The chain joins TRBV7-2 to TRBJ1-3; D call uncertain. Per the germline V gene, CDR1 is SGHTA and CDR2 is FQGNSA. The CDR3 runs 14 residues. V was cut by 3 bases and J by 0 bases, with 6 bases left in between.